The 28 T cell receptor beta chains in this list originate from one sample, sequenced in a study of T cells in Graves' hyperthyroidism and ophthalmopathy. Researchers amplified the TCR beta CDR3 regions from RNA transcripts. First-round RT-PCR targeting the TCR CDR3 was performed with the HTBI primer set. A single record per CDR3 protein comes from TCRdb applying MiXCR to the multiplex PCR reads. The table lists hundreds of thousands of distinct CDR3 sequences, roughly a fifth of them singletons. Specimen: blood. The receptors were gathered from a man over 45 with Graves' ophthalmopathy.

This clonotype was detected a few times. The chain links TRBV19 to TRBJ2-7; 7 bases map to TRBD1. From germline, CDR1 is LNHDA and CDR2 SQIVND (reference sequence). This CDR3 is built from 14 residues. The V segment lost 4 bases and the J segment 1 base; nucleotides outside the gene matches: 4. CDR3 nucleotide sequence: TGTGCCAGTAGTAACCCGGGACAGTCCTACGAGCAGTACTTC. Translation: CASSNPGQSYEQYF.

This clonotype was seen more than once but under ten times. This rearrangement joins TRBV9 to TRBJ1-1, with D possibly being TRBD1 (6 bases). Germline V lookup: CDR1 SGDLS, CDR2 YYNGEE. The CDR3 runs 15 residues. Trimming shortened V by 4 bases and J by 0 bases, and 13 bases separated the two germline ends. The chain's CDR3 is CASSPRDNLNTEAFF. The CDR3 DNA reads TGTGCCAGCAGCCCTAGGGACAACTTGAACACTGAAGCTTTCTTT.

The chain is built from TRBV5-1 and TRBJ2-3; D remains unclear. V was trimmed by 4 bases and J by 5 bases, leaving 5 bases between them. Germline CDR1 reads SGHRS; CDR2 reads YFSETQ. The length of the CDR3 is 11 residues. The DNA for the CDR3 is TGCGCCAGCAGCGAGCAAGATACGCAGTATTTT. It yields the protein CASSEQDTQYF.

The chain couples TRBV14 to TRBJ1-4; D uncertain. The CDR3 has 17 amino acids. Trimming took off 8 bases at V and 0 bases at J, with 19 bases between the two ends. Germline values: CDR1 SGHDN, CDR2 FVKESK. The CDR3 DNA reads as TGTGCCAGCTGTAGAAGGTCCGTGGGCGCAACTAATGAAAAACTGTTTTTT. Residues: CASCRRSVGATNEKLFF.

This clonotype has only a few counts. The CDR3: CASSARQGALETQYF. The CDR3 DNA follows: TGTGCCAGCAGCGCCCGACAGGGGGCCCTGGAGACCCAGTACTTC. This chain uses TRBV7-8 with TRBJ2-5; 10 bases line up with TRBD1. J gave up 5 bases and V 5 bases, and 8 bases lay outside the gene matches. The germline V gene has CDR1 SGHVS and CDR2 FQNEAQ. The CDR3 consists of 15 residues.

With respect to this clonotype: This may be a read error: a much more frequent sequence differs by one nucleotide. This sequence joins TRBV7-8 and TRBJ1-1; possible D gene TRBD1, 5 bases. Germline-derived CDR1 and CDR2 are SGHVS and FQNEAQ. V was pared by 2 bases and J by 6 bases, with 10 bases between. The CDR3 extends over 13 amino acids. CDR3 protein: CASSLNKGSEAFF. CDR3 in DNA: TGTGCCAGCAGCTTAAATAAGGGGTCTGAAGCTTTCTTT.

There are many counts of this clonotype. The chain has TRBV2 and TRBJ1-1, with D unclear. CDR3 length: 14 amino acids. Germline CDR1 reads SNHLY; CDR2 reads FYNNEI. V was clipped by 6 bases and J by 1 base, with 12 bases between them. The CDR3 protein is CASRTSTQNTEAFF. Written as DNA, the CDR3 is TGTGCCAGCAGGACTTCGACACAGAACACTGAAGCTTTCTTT.

This clonotype showed up many times. The chain employs TRBV10-3 and TRBJ1-5; 8 bases line up with TRBD1. Germline V gives CDR1 ENHRY, CDR2 SYGVKD. The V segment lost 4 bases and the J segment 1 base; nucleotides outside the gene matches: 6. This CDR3 has 16 residues. The CDR3 protein is CAISGYDRGSNQPQHF. The CDR3 DNA reads TGTGCCATCAGTGGCTACGACAGGGGAAGCAATCAGCCCCAGCATTTT.

This clonotype was seen many times. The DNA of the CDR3 is TGTGCCAGCAGTTACGGGACTAGCGGGAGAAGTCCCGGGGAGCTGTTTTTT. This codes for CASSYGTSGRSPGELFF. The V gene is TRBV6-2 or TRBV6-3, the J gene TRBJ2-2, with 14 bases identical to TRBD2. V dropped 2 bases and J dropped 6; count of bases not matched to a gene: 5. The CDR3 extends over 17 amino acids. Per germline, CDR1 MNHEY and CDR2 SVGEGT.

This clonotype was recorded a few times. The chain couples TRBV6-1 to TRBJ1-5; D not resolved. Germline V CDR1 and CDR2: MNHNS, SASEGT. The CDR3 extends over 13 amino acids. The V and J ends lost 3 bases and 3 bases respectively, with 6 bases between them. In DNA, the CDR3 is TGTGCCAGCAGTGACCGCTACAATCAGCCCCAGCATTTT. Translation gives CASSDRYNQPQHF.

This chain links TRBV7-9 with TRBJ2-1; 12 positions agree with TRBD2. The CDR3 length is 15 residues. Germline V gives CDR1 SEHNR, CDR2 FQNEAQ (reference sequence). V was clipped by 7 bases and J by 7 bases; unmatched bases: 8. CDR3 in amino acids: CASTQGLAGGNEQFF. CDR3 coding DNA: TGTGCCAGCACCCAGGGGCTAGCGGGGGGGAATGAGCAGTTCTTC.

The chain has TRBV28 and TRBJ1-2, with D perhaps TRBD1 (5 bases). The V end lost 8 bases, the J end lost 7 bases, and 14 bases lay between the germline ends. From germline, CDR1 is MDHEN and CDR2 SYDVKM. The CDR3 runs to 12 residues. CDR3 nucleotides: TGTGCCAGCGGGGCCACACGGGCTGGCTACACCTTC. Protein product: CASGATRAGYTF.

CDR3 amino acids: CASSPITGGGETQYF. Here the CDR3 DNA reads TGTGCCAGTAGCCCCATCACAGGGGGTGGAGAGACCCAGTACTTC. V and J are TRBV19 and TRBJ2-5; 8 bases match TRBD1. The CDR3 totals 15 residues. J was trimmed by 4 bases and V by 6 bases; bases with no gene match: 10. Germline V gives CDR1 LNHDA, CDR2 SQIVND (reference sequence).

In its sample, this clonotype was seen many times. This sequence joins TRBV28 and TRBJ2-5, with 7 bases that match TRBD1. The CDR3 totals 14 residues. Germline V gene lookup returns CDR1 MDHEN and CDR2 SYDVKM. The V gene end was trimmed by 5 bases and the J gene end by 5 bases; junction bases not matched to a gene: 8. CDR3 in amino acids: CASSLTGFRETQYF. CDR3 DNA: TGTGCCAGCAGTCTGACAGGGTTCCGGGAGACCCAGTACTTC.

The sample holds many counts of this clonotype. The chain uses TRBV5-6 and TRBJ2-7; 7 nucleotides match TRBD1. The CDR3 spans 13 residues. The germline V gene has CDR1 SGHDT and CDR2 YYEEEE. Trimming took 3 bases from V and 5 from J; bases not matched to a gene: 5. CDR3 region: CASSSTGINEQYF. The CDR3 region has the DNA TGTGCCAGCAGCTCGACAGGGATCAACGAGCAGTACTTC. The variable domain in full, with the rest retrieved from reference TRBV5-6 and TRBJ2-7, is DAGVTQSPTHLIKTRGQQVTLRCSPKSGHDTVSWYQQALGQGPQFIFQYYEEEERQRGNFPDRFSGHQFPNYSSELNVNALLLGDSALYLCASSSTGINEQYFGPGTRLTVT.

In DNA, the CDR3 is TGTGCCACCAGTGCACAGGGGGCAAGTAGCAATCAGCCCCAGCATTTT. Translation: CATSAQGASSNQPQHF. The J gene is TRBJ1-5, the V gene TRBV24-1; 9 nucleotides match TRBD1. J was trimmed by 0 bases and V by 5 bases; bases with no gene match: 4. Per germline, CDR1 KGHDR and CDR2 SFDVKD. CDR3 size: 16 residues.

About this clonotype itself: A much larger clone differs from this one at a single base, so this may be a read error. The chain couples TRBV20-1 to TRBJ2-1, with D perhaps TRBD1 (7 bases). The J call could be wrong; TRBJ2-7 is a better fit for the DNA end. This CDR3 comprises 15 residues. Germline V CDR1 and CDR2: DFQATT, SNEGSKA (reference sequence). The CDR3, as DNA: TGCAGTGCTAGAGATCCAGGGGGGACCTACAATGAGCAGTACTTC. It specifies CSARDPGGTYNEQYF.

This clonotype was found a few times. An end of the junction differs from the germline gene, which may be a read error. J is TRBJ1-1 and V is TRBV6-5; D gene ambiguous. The germline V gene has CDR1 MNHEY and CDR2 SVGAGI. CDR3 length: 16 amino acids. The CDR3 is CASSYDALGAYTEASF. For the CDR3, the DNA is TGTGCCAGCAGTTATGATGCTTTAGGAGCCTACACTGAAGCTTCCTTT.

This clonotype occurred many times. A junction boundary mismatches the germline segment, possibly from a read error. V is TRBV12-3 or TRBV12-4 and J is TRBJ2-1; 10 nucleotides agree with TRBD2. The CDR3 contains 16 residues. CDR3 sequence (DNA): TGTGCCAGCACTTTATTCCTAGCGGGAGTCTTAAATGAGCAGTTCTTC. Its translation: CASTLFLAGVLNEQFF.

In its sample, this clonotype was seen many times. The chain couples TRBV20-1 to TRBJ1-2; no clear D. V was trimmed by 6 bases and J by 0 bases, leaving 11 bases between them. CDR1 is DFQATT, CDR2 SNEGSKA, per germline (reference sequence). This CDR3 spans 13 amino acids. The CDR3 bases are TGCAGTGCGCAGCTTAGTACTAACTATGGCTACACCTTC. Its protein product is CSAQLSTNYGYTF.

The chain links TRBV19 to TRBJ2-1; 7 bases map to TRBD2. V shed 7 bases and J 3 bases; nucleotides not matched to a gene: 12. The CDR3 sequence is 16 residues long. Per germline, CDR1 LNHDA and CDR2 SQIVND (reference sequence). For the CDR3, the DNA is TGTGCCAGTACCTCCGTCGGGCTAGCGGACTACAATGAGCAGTTCTTC. Translating gives CASTSVGLADYNEQFF.

This clonotype has a count of ten or more. V usage is TRBV6-2 or TRBV6-3 and J usage is TRBJ2-1; 16 nucleotides agree with TRBD2. The CDR3 runs to 20 residues. Germline V gene lookup returns CDR1 MNHEY and CDR2 SVGEGT. Trimming at V came to 2 bases and at J to 5 bases, leaving 12 bases not matched to a gene. The CDR3 DNA follows: TGTGCCAGCAGTTACATAACCGGGACTAGCGGGAGGGCCACCCACAATGAGCAGTTCTTC. Its translation: CASSYITGTSGRATHNEQFF.

The V and J genes are TRBV7-9 and TRBJ1-2; D might be TRBD1 (6 bases). CDR1 SEHNR and CDR2 FQNEAQ come from the germline V gene (reference sequence). This CDR3 has 13 amino acids. V gave up 3 bases and J gave up 6 bases, with 11 bases separating them. CDR3 DNA sequence: TGTGCCAGCAGCTTGGGGGGGCTGAATGGCTACACCTTC. Protein sequence: CASSLGGLNGYTF.

This clonotype was seen a handful of times. The chain uses TRBV3-1 and TRBJ2-1; D possibly matches TRBD1 or TRBD2 (5 bases each). The germline V gene encodes CDR1 LGHDT and CDR2 YNNKEL (reference sequence). Trimming pared 6 bases from V and 1 base from J, leaving 13 bases between. The CDR3 is 15 residues long. The CDR3 DNA reads TGTGCCAGCAGTCAGGAGAGGGGTTCCTACAATGAGCAGTTCTTC. As protein: CASSQERGSYNEQFF.

This clonotype appeared a few times. The chain is built from TRBV7-2 and TRBJ1-5; no clear D. Per the germline V gene, CDR1 is SGHTA and CDR2 is FQGNSA. This CDR3 contains 13 residues. Deletions cut 5 bases from V and 1 base from J, with 6 bases between. This CDR3 reads CASSRQSNQPQHF. DNA for the CDR3: TGTGCCAGCAGCCGTCAGAGCAATCAGCCCCAGCATTTT.

The table lists this clonotype with many counts. The chain links TRBV10-3 to TRBJ2-7; D uncertain. The CDR3 extends over 12 amino acids. V lost 3 bases to trimming and J lost 1 base, with 4 bases between them. Germline V lookup: CDR1 ENHRY, CDR2 SYGVKD. The CDR3 coding sequence is TGTGCCATCAGTGAAAATTCCTACGAGCAGTACTTC. Its protein is CAISENSYEQYF.

This sequence joins TRBV13 and TRBJ2-7; 9 bases line up with TRBD1. This CDR3 contains 16 residues. CDR1 and CDR2 (germline): PRHDT, FYEKMQ (reference sequence). The J segment lost 3 bases and the V segment lost 4 bases, leaving 10 bases of the junction unmatched. CDR3 residues: CASSSGRGTGNYEQYF. The CDR3 bases are TGTGCCAGCAGCTCCGGCCGGGGGACAGGGAACTACGAGCAGTACTTC.

The V call is TRBV14, the J call TRBJ1-6, with 7 nucleotides matching TRBD1. The CDR3 contains 16 residues. After removal of 5 bases from V and 1 base from J, the junction contained 5 bases not matched to a gene. Germline loops: CDR1 SGHDN, CDR2 FVKESK. The CDR3 DNA reads TGTGCCAGCAGCGCCCGCAGGGGGTCCTATAATTCACCCCTCCACTTT. Its translation: CASSARRGSYNSPLHF.